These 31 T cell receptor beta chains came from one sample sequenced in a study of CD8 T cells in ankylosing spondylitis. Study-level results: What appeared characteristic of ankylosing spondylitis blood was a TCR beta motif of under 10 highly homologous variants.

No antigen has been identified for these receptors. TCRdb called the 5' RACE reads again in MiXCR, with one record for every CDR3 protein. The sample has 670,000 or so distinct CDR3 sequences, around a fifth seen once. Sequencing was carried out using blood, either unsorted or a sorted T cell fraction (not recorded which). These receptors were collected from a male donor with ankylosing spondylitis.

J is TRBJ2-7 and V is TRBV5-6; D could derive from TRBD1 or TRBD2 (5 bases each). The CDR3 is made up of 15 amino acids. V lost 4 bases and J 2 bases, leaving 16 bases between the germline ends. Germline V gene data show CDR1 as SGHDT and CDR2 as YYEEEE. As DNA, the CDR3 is TGTGCCAGCAGCGGTACCGGGACCGAAACCTACGAGCAGTACTTC. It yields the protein CASSGTGTETYEQYF. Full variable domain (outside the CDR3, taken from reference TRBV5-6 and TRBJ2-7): DAGVTQSPTHLIKTRGQQVTLRCSPKSGHDTVSWYQQALGQGPQFIFQYYEEEERQRGNFPDRFSGHQFPNYSSELNVNALLLGDSALYLCASSGTGTETYEQYFGPGTRLTVT.

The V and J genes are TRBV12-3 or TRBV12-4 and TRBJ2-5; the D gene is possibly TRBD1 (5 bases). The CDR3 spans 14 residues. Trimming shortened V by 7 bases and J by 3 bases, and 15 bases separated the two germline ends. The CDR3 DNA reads TGTGCCAGCACCGACCGGCTGACAGAAGAGACCCAGTACTTC. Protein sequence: CASTDRLTEETQYF.

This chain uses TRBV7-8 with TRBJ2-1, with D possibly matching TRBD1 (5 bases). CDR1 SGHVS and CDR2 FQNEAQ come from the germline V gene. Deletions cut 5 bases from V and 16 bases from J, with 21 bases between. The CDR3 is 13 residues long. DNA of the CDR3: TGTGCCAGCAGCCCGGACATAACGGTTTTCAGCTTCTTC. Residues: CASSPDITVFSFF.

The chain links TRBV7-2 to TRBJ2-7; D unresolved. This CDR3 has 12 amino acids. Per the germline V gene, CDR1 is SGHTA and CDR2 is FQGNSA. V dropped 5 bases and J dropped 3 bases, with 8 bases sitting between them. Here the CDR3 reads CASSLINYEQYF. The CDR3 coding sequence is TGTGCCAGCAGCCTTATAAACTACGAGCAGTACTTC.

CDR3 amino acids: CASRSGTLTLEQYF. In nucleotides, the CDR3 is TGTGCCAGCAGAAGCGGGACTCTTACCCTCGAGCAGTACTTC. The chain uses TRBV27 and TRBJ2-7; 7 bases align to TRBD2. CDR3 size: 14 residues. CDR1 MNHEY and CDR2 SMNVEV come from the germline V gene (reference sequence). The junction had 11 bases not matched to a gene; V was cut back by 6 bases and J by 6 bases.

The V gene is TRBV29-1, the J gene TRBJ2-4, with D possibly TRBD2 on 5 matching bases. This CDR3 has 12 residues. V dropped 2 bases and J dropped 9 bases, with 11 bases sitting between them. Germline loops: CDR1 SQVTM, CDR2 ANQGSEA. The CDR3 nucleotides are TGCAGCGTTGAACCCGCCGAGGGCATTCAGTACTTC. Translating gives CSVEPAEGIQYF.

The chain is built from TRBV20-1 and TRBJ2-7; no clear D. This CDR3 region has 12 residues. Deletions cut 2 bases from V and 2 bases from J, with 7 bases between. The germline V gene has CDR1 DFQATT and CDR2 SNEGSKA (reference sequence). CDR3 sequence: CSARSGPYEQYF. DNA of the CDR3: TGCAGTGCTAGATCCGGACCCTACGAGCAGTACTTC.

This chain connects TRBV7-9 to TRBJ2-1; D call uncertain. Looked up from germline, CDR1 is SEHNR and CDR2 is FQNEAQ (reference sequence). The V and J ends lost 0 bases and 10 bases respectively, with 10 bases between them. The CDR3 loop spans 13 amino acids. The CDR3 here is CASSLALMGEQFF. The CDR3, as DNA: TGTGCCAGCAGCTTAGCGCTGATGGGCGAGCAGTTCTTC.

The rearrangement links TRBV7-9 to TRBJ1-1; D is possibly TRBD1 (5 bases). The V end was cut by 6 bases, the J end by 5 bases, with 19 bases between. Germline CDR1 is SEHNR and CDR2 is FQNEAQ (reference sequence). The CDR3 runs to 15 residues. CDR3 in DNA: TGTGCCAGCAGTCAACTGGGGGGGGTTGGTACTGAAGCTTTCTTT. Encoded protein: CASSQLGGVGTEAFF.

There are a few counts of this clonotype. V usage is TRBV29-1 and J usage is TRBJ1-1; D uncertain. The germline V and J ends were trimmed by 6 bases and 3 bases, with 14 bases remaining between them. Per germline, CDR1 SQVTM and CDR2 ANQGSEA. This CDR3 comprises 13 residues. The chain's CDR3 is CSVPPTFDTEAFF. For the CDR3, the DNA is TGCAGCGTGCCCCCCACATTCGACACTGAAGCTTTCTTT.

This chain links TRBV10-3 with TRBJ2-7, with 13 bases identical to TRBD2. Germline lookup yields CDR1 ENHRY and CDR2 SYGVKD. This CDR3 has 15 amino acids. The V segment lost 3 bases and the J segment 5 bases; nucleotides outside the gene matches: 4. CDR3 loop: CAISDTSGRVDEQYF. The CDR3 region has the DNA TGTGCCATCAGTGATACTAGCGGGAGGGTAGACGAGCAGTACTTC.

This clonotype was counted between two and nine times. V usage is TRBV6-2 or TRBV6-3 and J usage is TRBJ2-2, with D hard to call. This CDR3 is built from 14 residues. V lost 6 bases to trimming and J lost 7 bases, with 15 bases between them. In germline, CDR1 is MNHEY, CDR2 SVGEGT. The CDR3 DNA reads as TGTGCCAGCAGCTCCGGGCCGTTGGGCGGGGAGCTGTTTTTT. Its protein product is CASSSGPLGGELFF.

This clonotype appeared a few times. Here the CDR3 reads CASSHGGGNQETQYF. The CDR3 bases are TGTGCCAGCAGCCACGGCGGGGGCAACCAAGAGACCCAGTACTTC. The J gene is TRBJ2-5, the V gene TRBV3-1; D is possibly TRBD2 (7 bases). Germline assignment: CDR1 LGHDT and CDR2 YNNKEL (reference sequence). The CDR3 is 15 residues long. V shed 3 bases and J shed 0 bases, with 11 bases lying between them.

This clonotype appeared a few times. The CDR3 DNA reads as TGCAGTGCTGCAGGGGGCGGGGGTGAAAAACTGTTTTTT. It yields the protein CSAAGGGGEKLFF. This sequence joins TRBV20-1 and TRBJ1-4, with 8 nucleotides matching TRBD1. Trimming cost V 5 bases and J 7 bases; bases outside gene matches: 6. Germline CDR1 and CDR2: DFQATT and SNEGSKA (reference sequence). The length of the CDR3 is 13 residues.

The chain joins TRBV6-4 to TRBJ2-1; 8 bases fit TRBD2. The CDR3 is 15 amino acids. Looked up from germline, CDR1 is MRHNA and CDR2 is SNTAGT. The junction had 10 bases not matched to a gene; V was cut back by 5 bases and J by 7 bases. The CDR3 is CASSLSGGLGNEQFF. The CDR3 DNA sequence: TGTGCCAGCAGTCTAAGCGGGGGATTGGGGAATGAGCAGTTCTTC.

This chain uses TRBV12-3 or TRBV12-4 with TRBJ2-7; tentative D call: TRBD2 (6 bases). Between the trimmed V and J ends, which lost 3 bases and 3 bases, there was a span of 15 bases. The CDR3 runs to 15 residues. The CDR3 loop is CASSFSLASDYEQYF. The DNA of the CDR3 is TGTGCCAGCAGTTTTTCGCTAGCGTCGGACTACGAGCAGTACTTC.

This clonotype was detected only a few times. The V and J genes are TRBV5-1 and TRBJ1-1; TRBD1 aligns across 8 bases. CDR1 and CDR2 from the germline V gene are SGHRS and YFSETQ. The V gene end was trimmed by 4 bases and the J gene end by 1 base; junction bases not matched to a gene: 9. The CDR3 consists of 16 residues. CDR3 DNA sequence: TGCGCCAGCAGCCCCGGACAGGGCCTGTCGAACACTGAAGCTTTCTTT. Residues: CASSPGQGLSNTEAFF.

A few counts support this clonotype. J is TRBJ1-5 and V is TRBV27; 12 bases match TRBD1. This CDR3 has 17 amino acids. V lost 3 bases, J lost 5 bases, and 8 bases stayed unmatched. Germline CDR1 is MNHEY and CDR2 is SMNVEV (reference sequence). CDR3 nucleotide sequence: TGTGCCAGCAGTTTTCGTGGGGACAGGGGGCTTTATCAGCCCCAGCATTTT. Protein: CASSFRGDRGLYQPQHF.

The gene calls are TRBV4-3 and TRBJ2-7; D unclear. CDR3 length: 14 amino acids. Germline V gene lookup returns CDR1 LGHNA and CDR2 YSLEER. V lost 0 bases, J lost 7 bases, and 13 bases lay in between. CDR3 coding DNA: TGCGCCAGCAGCCAAGATAAGGGCTCGAGGGAGCAGTACTTC. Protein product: CASSQDKGSREQYF.

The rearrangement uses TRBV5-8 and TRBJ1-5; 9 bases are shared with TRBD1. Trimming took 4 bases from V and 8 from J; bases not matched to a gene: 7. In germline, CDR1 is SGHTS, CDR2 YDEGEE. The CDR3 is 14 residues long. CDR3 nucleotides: TGTGCCAGCAGCCCCGGACAGGGGATGAAGCCCCAGCATTTT. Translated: CASSPGQGMKPQHF.

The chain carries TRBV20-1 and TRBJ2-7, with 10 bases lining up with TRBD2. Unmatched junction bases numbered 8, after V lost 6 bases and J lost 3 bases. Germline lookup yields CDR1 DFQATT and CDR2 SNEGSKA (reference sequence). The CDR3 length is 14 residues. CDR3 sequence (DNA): TGCAGTGCGAACCTAGCGGGAGAGGTCTACGAGCAGTACTTC. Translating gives CSANLAGEVYEQYF.

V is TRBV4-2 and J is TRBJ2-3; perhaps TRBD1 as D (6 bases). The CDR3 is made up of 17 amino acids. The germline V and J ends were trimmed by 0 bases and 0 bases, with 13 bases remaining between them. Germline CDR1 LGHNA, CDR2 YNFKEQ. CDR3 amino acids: CASSQEQGTLSTDTQYF. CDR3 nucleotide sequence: TGTGCCAGCAGCCAAGAACAGGGAACCCTCAGCACAGATACGCAGTATTTT.

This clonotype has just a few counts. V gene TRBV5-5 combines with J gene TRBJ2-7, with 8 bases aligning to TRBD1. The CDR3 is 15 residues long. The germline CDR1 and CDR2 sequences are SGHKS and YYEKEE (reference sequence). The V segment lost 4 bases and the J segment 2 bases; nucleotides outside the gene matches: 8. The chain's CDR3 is CASSTAGTGTYEQYF. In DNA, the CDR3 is TGTGCCAGCAGCACCGCCGGGACAGGAACCTACGAGCAGTACTTC.

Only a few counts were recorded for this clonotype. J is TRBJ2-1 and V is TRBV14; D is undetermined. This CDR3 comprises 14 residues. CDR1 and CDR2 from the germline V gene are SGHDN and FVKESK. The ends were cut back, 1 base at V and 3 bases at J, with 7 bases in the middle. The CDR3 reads CASSQGWDYNEQFF. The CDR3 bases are TGTGCCAGCAGCCAAGGGTGGGACTACAATGAGCAGTTCTTC.

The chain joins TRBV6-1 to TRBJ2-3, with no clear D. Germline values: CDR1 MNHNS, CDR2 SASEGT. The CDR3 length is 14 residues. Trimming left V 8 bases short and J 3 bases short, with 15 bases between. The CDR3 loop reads CASEDGCSTDTQYF. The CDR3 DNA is TGTGCCAGCGAAGACGGCTGCTCGACAGATACGCAGTATTTT.

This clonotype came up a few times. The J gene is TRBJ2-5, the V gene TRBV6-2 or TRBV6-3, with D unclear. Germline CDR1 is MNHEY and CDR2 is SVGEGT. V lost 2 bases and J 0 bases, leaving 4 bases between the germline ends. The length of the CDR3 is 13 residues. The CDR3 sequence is CASSYLNQETQYF. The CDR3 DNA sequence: TGTGCCAGCAGTTACCTCAACCAAGAGACCCAGTACTTC.

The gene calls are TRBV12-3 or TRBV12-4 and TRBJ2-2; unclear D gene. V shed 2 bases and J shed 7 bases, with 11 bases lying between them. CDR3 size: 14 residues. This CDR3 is CASSLWDADGELFF. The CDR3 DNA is TGTGCCAGCAGTTTATGGGATGCGGACGGGGAGCTGTTTTTT.

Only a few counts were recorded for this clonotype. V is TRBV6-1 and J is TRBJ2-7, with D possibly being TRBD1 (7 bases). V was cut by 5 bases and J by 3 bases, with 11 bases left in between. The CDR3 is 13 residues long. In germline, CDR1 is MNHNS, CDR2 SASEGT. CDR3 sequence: CASSRGTDYEQYF. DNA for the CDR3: TGTGCCAGCAGTCGGGGGACAGACTACGAGCAGTACTTC.

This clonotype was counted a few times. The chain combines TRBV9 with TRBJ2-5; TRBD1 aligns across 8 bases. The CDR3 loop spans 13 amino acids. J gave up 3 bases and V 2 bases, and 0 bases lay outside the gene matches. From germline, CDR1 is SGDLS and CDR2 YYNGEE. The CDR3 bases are TGTGCCAGCAGCGTGACAGGGGAAGAGACCCAGTACTTC. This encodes CASSVTGEETQYF.

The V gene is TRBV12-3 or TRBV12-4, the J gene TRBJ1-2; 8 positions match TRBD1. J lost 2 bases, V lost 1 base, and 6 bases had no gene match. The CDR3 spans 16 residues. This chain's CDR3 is CASSLVGTGLNYGYTF. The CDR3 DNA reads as TGTGCCAGCAGTTTAGTGGGGACAGGTCTCAACTATGGCTACACCTTC.

The CDR3 region has the DNA TGTGCCAGCAGTTACTCGACGACAAATAAGAACACTGAAGCTTTCTTT. This encodes CASSYSTTNKNTEAFF. The rearrangement uses TRBV6-2 or TRBV6-3 and TRBJ1-1; D unresolved. In germline, CDR1 is MNHEY, CDR2 SVGEGT. The CDR3 spans 16 residues. V lost 0 bases, J lost 1 base, and 12 bases lay in between.